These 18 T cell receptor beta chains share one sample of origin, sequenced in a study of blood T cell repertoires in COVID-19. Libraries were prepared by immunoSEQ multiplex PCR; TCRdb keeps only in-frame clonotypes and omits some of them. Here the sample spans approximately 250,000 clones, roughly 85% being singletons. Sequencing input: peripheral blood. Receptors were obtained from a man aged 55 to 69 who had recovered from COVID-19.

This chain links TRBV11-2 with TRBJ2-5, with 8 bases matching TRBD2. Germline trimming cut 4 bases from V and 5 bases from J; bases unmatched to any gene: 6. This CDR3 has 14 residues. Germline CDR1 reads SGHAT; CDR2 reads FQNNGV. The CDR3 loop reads CASSSSGGGETQYF. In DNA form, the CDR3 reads TGTGCCAGCAGCTCAAGCGGGGGCGGGGAGACCCAGTACTTC.

In DNA form, the CDR3 reads TGCGCCAGCAGCTTGGCCCCCGGGACGAGGAGGGTGGAACTGTTTTTT. It is translated as CASSLAPGTRRVELFF. This chain uses TRBV5-1 with TRBJ1-4, with D possibly TRBD1 on 5 matching bases. V lost 0 bases, J lost 12 bases, and 21 bases lay in between. CDR3 length: 16 amino acids. CDR1 is SGHRS, CDR2 YFSETQ, per germline.

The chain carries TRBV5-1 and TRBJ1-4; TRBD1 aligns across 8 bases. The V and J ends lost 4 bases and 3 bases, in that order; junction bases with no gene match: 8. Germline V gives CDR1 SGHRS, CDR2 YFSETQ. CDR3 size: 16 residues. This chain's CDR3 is CASSRGQAPPNEKLFF. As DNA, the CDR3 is TGCGCCAGCAGCCGGGGACAGGCCCCACCTAATGAAAAACTGTTTTTT.

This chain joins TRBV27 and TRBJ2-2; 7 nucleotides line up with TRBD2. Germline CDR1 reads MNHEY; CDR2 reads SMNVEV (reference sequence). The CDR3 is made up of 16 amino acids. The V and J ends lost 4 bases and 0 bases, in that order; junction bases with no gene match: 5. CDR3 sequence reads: CASSSRLAANTGELFF. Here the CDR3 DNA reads TGTGCCAGCAGTTCCCGACTAGCTGCGAACACCGGGGAGCTGTTTTTT.

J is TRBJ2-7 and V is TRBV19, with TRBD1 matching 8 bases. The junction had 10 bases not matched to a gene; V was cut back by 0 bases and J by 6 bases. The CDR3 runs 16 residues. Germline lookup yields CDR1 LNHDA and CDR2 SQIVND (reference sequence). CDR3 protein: CASSIDLGRGRFEQYF. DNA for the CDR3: TGTGCCAGTAGTATAGATCTCGGCAGGGGGCGGTTCGAGCAGTACTTC.

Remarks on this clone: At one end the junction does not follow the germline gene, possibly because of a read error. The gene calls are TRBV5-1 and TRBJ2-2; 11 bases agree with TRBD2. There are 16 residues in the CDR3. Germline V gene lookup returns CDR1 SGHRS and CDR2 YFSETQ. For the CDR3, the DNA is TGCGCCAGCAGCCCGACTAGCGGGGCGACCACCCGGGAGCTGTTTTTT. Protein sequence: CASSPTSGATTRELFF.

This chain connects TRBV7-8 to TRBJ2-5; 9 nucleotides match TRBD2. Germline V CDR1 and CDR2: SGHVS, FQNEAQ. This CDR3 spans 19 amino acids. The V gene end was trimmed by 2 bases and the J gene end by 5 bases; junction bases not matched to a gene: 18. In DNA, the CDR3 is TGTGCCAGCAGCTTACGGCTCACTAGCGGGCCACCCACGGGGGAGACCCAGTACTTC. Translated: CASSLRLTSGPPTGETQYF.

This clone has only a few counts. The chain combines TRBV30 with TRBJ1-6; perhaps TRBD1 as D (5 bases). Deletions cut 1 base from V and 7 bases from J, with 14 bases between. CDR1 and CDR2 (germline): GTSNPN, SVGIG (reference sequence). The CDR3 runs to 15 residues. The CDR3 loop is CAWSGKRGTNSPLHF. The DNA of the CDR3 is TGTGCCTGGAGTGGAAAAAGGGGTACAAATTCACCCCTCCACTTT.

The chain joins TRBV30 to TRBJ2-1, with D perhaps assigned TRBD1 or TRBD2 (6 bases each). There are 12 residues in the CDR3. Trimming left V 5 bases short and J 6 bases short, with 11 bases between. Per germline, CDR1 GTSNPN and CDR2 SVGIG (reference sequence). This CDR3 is CAWGGGGNEQFF. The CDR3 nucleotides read TGTGCCTGGGGAGGGGGAGGCAATGAGCAGTTCTTC.

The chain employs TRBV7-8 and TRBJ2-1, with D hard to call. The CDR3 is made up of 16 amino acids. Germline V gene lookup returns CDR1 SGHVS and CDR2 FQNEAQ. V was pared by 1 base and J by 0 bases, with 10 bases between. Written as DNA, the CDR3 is TGTGCCAGCAGCTTAGGTCCCAGCGACTCCTACAATGAGCAGTTCTTC. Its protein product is CASSLGPSDSYNEQFF.

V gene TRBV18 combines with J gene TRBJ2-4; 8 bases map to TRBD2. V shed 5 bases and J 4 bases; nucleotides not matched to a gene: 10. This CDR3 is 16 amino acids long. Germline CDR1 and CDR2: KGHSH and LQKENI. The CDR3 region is CASSSATGGGKNIQYF. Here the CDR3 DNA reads TGTGCCAGCTCAAGTGCGACGGGAGGGGGAAAAAACATTCAGTACTTC.

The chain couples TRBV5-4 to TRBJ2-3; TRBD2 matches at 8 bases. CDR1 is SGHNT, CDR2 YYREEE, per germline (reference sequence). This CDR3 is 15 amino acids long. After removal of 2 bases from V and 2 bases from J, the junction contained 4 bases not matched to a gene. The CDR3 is CASSFGTRVTDTQYF. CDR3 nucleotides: TGTGCCAGCAGCTTCGGGACTAGGGTCACAGATACGCAGTATTTT.

As DNA, the CDR3 is TGCGCAAGGACAGAACATAATTCACCCCTCCACTTT. Its translation is CARTEHNSPLHF. This chain joins TRBV5-1 and TRBJ1-6; tentatively, D is TRBD1 (6 bases). Germline CDR1 is SGHRS and CDR2 is YFSETQ. The CDR3 is 12 amino acids.

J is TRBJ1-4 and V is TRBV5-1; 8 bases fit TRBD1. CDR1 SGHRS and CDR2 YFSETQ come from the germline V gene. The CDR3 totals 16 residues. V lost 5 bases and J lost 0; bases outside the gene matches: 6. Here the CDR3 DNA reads TGCGCCAGCAGACGGACGACAGGGGCAACTAATGAAAAACTGTTTTTT. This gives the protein CASRRTTGATNEKLFF.

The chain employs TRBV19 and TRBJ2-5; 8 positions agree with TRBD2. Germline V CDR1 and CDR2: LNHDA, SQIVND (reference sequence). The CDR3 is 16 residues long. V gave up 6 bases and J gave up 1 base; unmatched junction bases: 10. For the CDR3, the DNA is TGTGCCAGTAGCTGGGGGCTAGCGGGTACCCAAGAGACCCAGTACTTC. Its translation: CASSWGLAGTQETQYF.

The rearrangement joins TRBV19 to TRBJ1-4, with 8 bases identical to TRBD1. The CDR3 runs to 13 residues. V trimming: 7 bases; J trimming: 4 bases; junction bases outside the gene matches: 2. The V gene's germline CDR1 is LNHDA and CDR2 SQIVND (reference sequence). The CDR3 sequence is CASMDRDNEKLFF. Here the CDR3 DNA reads TGTGCCAGTATGGACAGGGATAATGAAAAACTGTTTTTT.

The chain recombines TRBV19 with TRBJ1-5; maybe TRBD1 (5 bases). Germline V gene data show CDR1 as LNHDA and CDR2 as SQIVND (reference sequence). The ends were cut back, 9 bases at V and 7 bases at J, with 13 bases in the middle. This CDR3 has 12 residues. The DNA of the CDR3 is TGTGCCAGCCGGAGGGGTGGGCAGCCCCAGCATTTT. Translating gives CASRRGGQPQHF.

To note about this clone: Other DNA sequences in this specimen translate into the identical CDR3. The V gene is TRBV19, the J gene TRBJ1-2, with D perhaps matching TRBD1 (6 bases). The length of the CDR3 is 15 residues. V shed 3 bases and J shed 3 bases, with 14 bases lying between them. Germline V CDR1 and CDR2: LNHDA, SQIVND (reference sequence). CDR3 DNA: TGTGCCAGTAGTATTGCGGGGGGCTCTGACTATGGCTACACCTTC. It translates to CASSIAGGSDYGYTF.